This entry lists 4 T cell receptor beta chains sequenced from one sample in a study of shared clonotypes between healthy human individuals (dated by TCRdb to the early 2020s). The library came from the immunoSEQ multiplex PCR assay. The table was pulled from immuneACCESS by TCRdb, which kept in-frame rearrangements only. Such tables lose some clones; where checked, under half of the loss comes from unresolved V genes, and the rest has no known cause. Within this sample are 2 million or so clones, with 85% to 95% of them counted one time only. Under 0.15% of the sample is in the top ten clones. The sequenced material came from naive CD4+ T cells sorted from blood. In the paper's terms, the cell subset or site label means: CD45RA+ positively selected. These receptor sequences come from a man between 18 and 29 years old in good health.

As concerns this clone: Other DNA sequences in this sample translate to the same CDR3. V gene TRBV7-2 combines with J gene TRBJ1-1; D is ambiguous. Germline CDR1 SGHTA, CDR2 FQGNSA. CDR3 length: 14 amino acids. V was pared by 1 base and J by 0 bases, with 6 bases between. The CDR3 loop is CASSLGTVNTEAFF. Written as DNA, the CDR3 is TGTGCCAGCAGCTTAGGGACGGTGAACACTGAAGCTTTCTTT.

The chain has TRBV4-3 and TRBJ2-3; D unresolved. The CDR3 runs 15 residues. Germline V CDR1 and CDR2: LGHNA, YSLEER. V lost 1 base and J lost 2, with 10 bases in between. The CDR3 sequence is CASSQGTGPTDTQYF. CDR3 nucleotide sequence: TGCGCCAGCAGCCAAGGAACCGGGCCCACAGATACGCAGTATTTT.

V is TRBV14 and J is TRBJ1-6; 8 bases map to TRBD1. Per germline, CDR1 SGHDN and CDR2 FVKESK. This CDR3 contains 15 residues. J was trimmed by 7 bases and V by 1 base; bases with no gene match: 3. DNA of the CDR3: TGTGCCAGCAGCCAAGGTACAGGGGGGAATTCACCCCTCCACTTT. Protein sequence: CASSQGTGGNSPLHF.

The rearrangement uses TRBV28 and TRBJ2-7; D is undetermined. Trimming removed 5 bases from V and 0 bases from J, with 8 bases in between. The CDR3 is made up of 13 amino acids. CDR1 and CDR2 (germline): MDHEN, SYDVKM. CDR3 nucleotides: TGTGCCAGCAGTCCCGGGTCCTCCTACGAGCAGTACTTC. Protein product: CASSPGSSYEQYF. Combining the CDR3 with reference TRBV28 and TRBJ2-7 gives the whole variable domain DVKVTQSSRYLVKRTGEKVFLECVQDMDHENMFWYRQDPGLGLRLIYFSYDVKMKEKGDIPEGYSVSREKKERFSLILESASTNQTSMYLCASSPGSSYEQYFGPGTRLTVT.